These 7 T cell receptor beta chains originate from one sample sequenced in a study of blood T cell repertoires in COVID-19. Only in-frame clones appear in the TCRdb table, and some are missing; sequencing was by immunoSEQ multiplex PCR. The sample lists some 100,000 clones, over 80% seen once, with 17% in the top ten. Sequencing used peripheral blood. These receptors all come from a man in his forties or fifties with acute or convalescent COVID-19.

The rearrangement uses TRBV25-1 and TRBJ1-1, with D perhaps matching TRBD1 (6 bases). Germline loops: CDR1 MGHDK, CDR2 SYGVNS. Trimming removed 1 base from V and 8 bases from J, with 14 bases in between. CDR3 length: 14 residues. The DNA for the CDR3 is TGTGCCAGCAGTGAATTTGGGCCGCAGGGGGAAGCTTTCTTT. Its translation is CASSEFGPQGEAFF.

This chain joins TRBV6-6 and TRBJ2-3; possibly TRBD2 for D (5 bases). V was pared by 6 bases and J by 4 bases, with 17 bases between. CDR1 and CDR2 from the germline V gene are MNHNY and SVGAGI (reference sequence). There are 15 residues in the CDR3. CDR3 region: CASSSGLTLSDTQYF. In DNA, the CDR3 is TGTGCCAGCAGCTCCGGACTCACTCTCTCAGATACGCAGTATTTT.

The chain employs TRBV6-6 and TRBJ2-7; 7 positions agree with TRBD1. The CDR3 consists of 15 residues. The junction had 8 bases not matched to a gene; V was cut back by 4 bases and J by 2 bases. Germline CDR1 MNHNY, CDR2 SVGAGI (reference sequence). The CDR3: CASSWGQSDTYEQYF. The CDR3, as DNA: TGTGCCAGCAGTTGGGGACAGTCGGATACCTACGAGCAGTACTTC.

V gene TRBV24-1 combines with J gene TRBJ2-1; 10 bases align to TRBD1. The junction had 4 bases not matched to a gene; V was cut back by 1 base and J by 5 bases. Germline CDR1 and CDR2: KGHDR and SFDVKD. This CDR3 comprises 16 residues. The CDR3 DNA is TGTGCCACCAGTGATTTCGGGACAGGGGTTAACAATGAGCAGTTCTTC. It is translated as CATSDFGTGVNNEQFF.

The chain links TRBV27 to TRBJ2-7; D might be TRBD1 (6 bases). V shed 4 bases and J shed 0 bases, with 19 bases lying between them. This CDR3 is 17 amino acids long. CDR1 is MNHEY and CDR2 is SMNVEV in the germline V gene (reference sequence). CDR3 in amino acids: CASSYGFTGRISYEQYF. CDR3 in DNA: TGTGCCAGCAGTTACGGATTTACAGGGCGTATCTCCTACGAGCAGTACTTC.

This sequence joins TRBV25-1 and TRBJ1-2; maybe TRBD1 (6 bases). Trimming left V 4 bases short and J 5 bases short, with 8 bases between. CDR3 length: 12 residues. Germline lookup yields CDR1 MGHDK and CDR2 SYGVNS. The CDR3: CASSGTVYGYTF. In DNA, the CDR3 is TGTGCCAGCAGTGGGACAGTGTATGGCTACACCTTC.

The chain links TRBV7-9 to TRBJ1-5; weak D call: TRBD1 (5 bases). Germline CDR1 and CDR2: SEHNR and FQNEAQ (reference sequence). The CDR3 is 14 amino acids. V lost 6 bases, J lost 7 bases, and 16 bases lay in between. The CDR3 bases are TGTGCCAGCAGTTCGAACGGCGGGGGGCAGCCCCAGCATTTT. Amino acid sequence: CASSSNGGGQPQHF.